These 10 T cell receptor beta chains were all obtained from the same sample, sequenced in a study of blood T cells in healthy people across ages (dated by TCRdb to the mid-2010s). Libraries were made using 5' RACE. Sequencing took place on an Illumina HiSeq 2500. A second PCR of roughly 7 to 12 cycles was run with a J-beta primer mix and a sample-barcoded 5' primer. TCRdb redid the processing of the public reads, applying fastp at Q25 and MiXCR, and retained in-frame beta chains. Each entry is one CDR3 protein sequence, shown with its most common DNA and genes. The sample table shows approximately 850,000 distinct CDR3 sequences, and 40% to 50% are seen once. The top ten clonotypes cover about 19% of the sample. Sequenced: blood. The origin of the receptors is a man aged 55-75 years in good health.

V is TRBV5-1 and J is TRBJ2-1; D uncertain. Trimming cost V 1 base and J 2 bases, with 4 bases left between them. The CDR3 consists of 13 residues. Germline CDR1 and CDR2: SGHRS and YFSETQ. This CDR3 reads CASSLSAYNEQFF. The CDR3 coding sequence is TGCGCCAGCAGCTTGAGCGCCTACAATGAGCAGTTCTTC.

This clonotype was observed a handful of times. The chain couples TRBV5-1 to TRBJ2-5; 8 bases map to TRBD2. The junction had 7 bases not matched to a gene; V was cut back by 7 bases and J by 2 bases. CDR3 length: 14 residues. The germline CDR1 and CDR2 sequences are SGHRS and YFSETQ. The DNA of the CDR3 is TGCGCCAGCTCAATCACTAGCGGACAAGAGACCCAGTACTTC. This translates into CASSITSGQETQYF.

V is TRBV3-1 and J is TRBJ2-2, with 9 bases identical to TRBD2. V lost 3 bases and J lost 3; bases outside the gene matches: 8. Germline CDR1 is LGHDT and CDR2 is YNNKEL (reference sequence). The CDR3 length is 17 residues. The CDR3 loop reads CASSHTGAGGHTGELFF. DNA of the CDR3: TGTGCCAGCAGCCATACGGGAGCGGGGGGTCACACCGGGGAGCTGTTTTTT.

This clonotype appeared a few times. This may arise from a read error, as a much more abundant clone is one base away. The chain is built from TRBV10-1 and TRBJ2-7, with 12 nucleotides matching TRBD2. V trimming: 2 bases; J trimming: 7 bases; junction bases outside the gene matches: 6. The germline V gene has CDR1 WNHNN and CDR2 SYGVQD (reference sequence). The CDR3 sequence is 15 residues long. CDR3: CASSETSGGNNEQYF. CDR3 nucleotide sequence: TGCGCCAGCAGTGAGACTAGCGGGGGGAACAATGAGCAGTACTTC.

The chain has TRBV7-3 and TRBJ2-6, with 10 bases fitting TRBD1. The J segment lost 2 bases and the V segment lost 5 bases, leaving 3 bases of the junction unmatched. Germline CDR1 reads SGHTA; CDR2 reads FQGTGA. The CDR3 runs to 16 residues. In DNA, the CDR3 is TGTGCCAGCAGCCACGGACAGGGGGCTGGGGCCAACGTCCTGACTTTC. It specifies CASSHGQGAGANVLTF.

The sample holds a few counts of this clonotype. J is TRBJ2-2 and V is TRBV6-5; unclear D gene. Trimming left V 0 bases short and J 5 bases short, with 13 bases between. Per the germline V gene, CDR1 is MNHEY and CDR2 is SVGAGI. The CDR3 is 16 residues long. In DNA, the CDR3 is TGTGCCAGCAGTTACTCGATGGGGTCACAGACCGGGGAGCTGTTTTTT. This translates into CASSYSMGSQTGELFF.

This clonotype was seen a few times. The chain is built from TRBV11-3 and TRBJ2-1; 9 nucleotides match TRBD2. The CDR3 runs 16 residues. After removal of 5 bases from V and 5 bases from J, the junction contained 10 bases not matched to a gene. Per germline, CDR1 SGHNT and CDR2 YENEEA. In DNA, the CDR3 is TGTGCCAGCAGCCCCCGGGGAGCGGGGGGCCACAATGAGCAGTTCTTC. Its protein product is CASSPRGAGGHNEQFF. Full variable domain (remainder filled in from reference TRBV11-3 and TRBJ2-1): EAGVVQSPRYKIIEKKQPVAFWCNPISGHNTLYWYLQNLGQGPELLIRYENEEAVDDSQLPKDRFSAERLKGVDSTLKIQPAELGDSAVYLCASSPRGAGGHNEQFFGPGTRLTVL.

This clonotype was counted only a few times. The V gene is TRBV7-9, the J gene TRBJ2-7; D remains unclear. Germline assignment: CDR1 SEHNR and CDR2 FQNEAQ (reference sequence). V was shortened by 2 bases and J by 3 bases, with 14 bases between the two germline ends. The CDR3 extends over 15 amino acids. The CDR3 is CASSLPGERDYEQYF. For the CDR3, the DNA is TGTGCCAGCAGCTTACCTGGGGAAAGAGACTACGAGCAGTACTTC.

V gene TRBV5-1 combines with J gene TRBJ2-4; 9 nucleotides line up with TRBD1. The J call may be mistaken, given a closer DNA end match to TRBJ2-7. Germline lookup yields CDR1 SGHRS and CDR2 YFSETQ. The length of the CDR3 is 15 residues. The CDR3 bases are TGCGCCAGCAGCCCGGGAACAGGGGGCCAGGGCGAGCAGTACTTC. This gives the protein CASSPGTGGQGEQYF.

The chain carries TRBV7-9 and TRBJ1-2; a possible D gene is TRBD1 (6 bases). Trimming stripped 3 bases from V and 8 bases from J, with 22 bases between. The germline V gene has CDR1 SEHNR and CDR2 FQNEAQ (reference sequence). The CDR3 consists of 16 residues. The CDR3 loop is CASSFLGGGHYLGYTF. The CDR3 bases are TGTGCCAGCAGCTTTCTCGGTGGGGGACACTACCTCGGCTACACCTTC. The complete variable domain, with remaining parts taken from reference TRBV7-9 and TRBJ1-2, reads DTGVSQNPRHKITKRGQNVTFRCDPISEHNRLYWYRQTLGQGPEFLTYFQNEAQLEKSRLLSDRFSAERPKGSFSTLEIQRTEQGDSAMYLCASSFLGGGHYLGYTFGSGTRLTVV.